The sequence of this T cell receptor beta chain was determined in a study of CD8 T cells in Susac syndrome. Background on the study: Patients with Susac syndrome were, at the time of blood collection, therapy-naive, maintained on corticosteroids, or maintained on intravenous immunoglobulin alone. Whole-study findings and limits: The study recognized that its TCR sequencing and HLA analysis covered a relatively small number of individuals.

The CDR3 runs to 17 residues. Germline assignment: CDR1 SGHDT and CDR2 YYEEEE. V shed 0 bases, J shed 0 bases, and the junction held 1 base outside the gene matches. On this clonotype itself: No antigen is known for it.

The patients with Susac syndrome satisfied recently defined diagnostic criteria for either definite or probable disease. RNA amounts of roughly 0.5 to 1 ug underwent reverse transcription with random hexamers. The TCR beta CDR3 was amplified by immunoSEQ multiplex PCR across 54 Vbeta, 13 Jbeta. TCRdb passed the immunoSEQ multiplex PCR reads through MiXCR, listing each CDR3 protein once. Of around 100,000 distinct CDR3 sequences in the sample, approximately 95% were seen once. The sequence derives from a human donor with Susac syndrome. Sequenced: CD8+ T cells from PBMCs. The chain joins TRBV5-6 to TRBJ2-1; 12 bases line up with TRBD2. DNA of the CDR3: TGTGCCAGCAGCTTGGGACTAGCGGGGGTCTCCTACAATGAGCAGTTCTTC. This encodes CASSLGLAGVSYNEQFF. Full variable domain (missing parts from reference TRBV5-6 and TRBJ2-1): DAGVTQSPTHLIKTRGQQVTLRCSPKSGHDTVSWYQQALGQGPQFIFQYYEEEERQRGNFPDRFSGHQFPNYSSELNVNALLLGDSALYLCASSLGLAGVSYNEQFFGPGTRLTVL.